This T cell receptor (beta chain) was observed in a study of blood T cell repertoires in COVID-19. Study at large: Spain, Italy and the United States supplied samples that represented acute and convalescent COVID-19. T cells, B-cell-depleted T cells, or PBMCs supplied cDNA or gDNA.

In the original processing: Nucleated cell counts were estimated from reference gene primer amplification. Only in-frame clones appear in the TCRdb table, and some are missing; sequencing was by immunoSEQ multiplex PCR. The V and J calls and the clone size are those of that table, but D and trimming were determined from the DNA. Of roughly 100,000 clones in the sample, 65% to 90% were seen once. CDR1 is SGHDT, CDR2 YYEEEE, per germline. CDR3 size: 13 residues. V lost 2 bases, J lost 6 bases, and 11 bases lay in between. V gene TRBV5-6 combines with J gene TRBJ1-2, with D unresolved. The sequenced sample was peripheral blood. The receptor was isolated from a man in his sixties with acute or convalescent COVID-19. The CDR3 region is CASSFHTGDGYTF. The CDR3 nucleotides read TGTGCCAGCAGCTTCCATACTGGAGATGGCTACACCTTC.